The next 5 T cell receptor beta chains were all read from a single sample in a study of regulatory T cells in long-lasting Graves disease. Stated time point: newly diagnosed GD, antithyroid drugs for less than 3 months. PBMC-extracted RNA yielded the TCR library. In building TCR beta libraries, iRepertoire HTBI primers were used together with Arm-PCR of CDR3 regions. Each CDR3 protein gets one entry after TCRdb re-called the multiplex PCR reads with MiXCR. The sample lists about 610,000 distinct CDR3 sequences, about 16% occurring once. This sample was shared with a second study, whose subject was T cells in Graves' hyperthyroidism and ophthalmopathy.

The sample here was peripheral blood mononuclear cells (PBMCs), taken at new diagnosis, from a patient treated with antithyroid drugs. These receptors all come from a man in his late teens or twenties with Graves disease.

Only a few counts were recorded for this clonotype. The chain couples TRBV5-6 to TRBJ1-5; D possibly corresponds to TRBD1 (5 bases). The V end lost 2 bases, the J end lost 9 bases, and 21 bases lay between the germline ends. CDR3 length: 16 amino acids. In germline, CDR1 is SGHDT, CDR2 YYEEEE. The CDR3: CASSLWGGVSSGPQHF. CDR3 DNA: TGTGCCAGCAGCTTATGGGGAGGGGTGTCCAGCGGGCCCCAGCATTTT.

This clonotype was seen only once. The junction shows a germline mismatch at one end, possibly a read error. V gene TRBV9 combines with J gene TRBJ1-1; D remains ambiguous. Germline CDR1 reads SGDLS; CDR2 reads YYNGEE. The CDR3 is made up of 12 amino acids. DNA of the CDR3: TGTGCCAGCAGCCCGGCGTCGACTGAAGCTCTCTTT. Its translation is CASSPASTEALF. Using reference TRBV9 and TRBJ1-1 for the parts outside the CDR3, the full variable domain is DSGVTQTPKHLITATGQRVTLRCSPRSGDLSVYWYQQSLDQGLQFLIQYYNGEERAKGNILERFSAQQFPDLHSELNLSSLELGDSALYFCASSPASTEALFGQGTRLTVV.

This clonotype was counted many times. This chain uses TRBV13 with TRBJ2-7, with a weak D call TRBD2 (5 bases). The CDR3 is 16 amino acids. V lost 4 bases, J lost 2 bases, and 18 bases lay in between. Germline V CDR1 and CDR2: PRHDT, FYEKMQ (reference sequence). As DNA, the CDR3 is TGTGCCAGCAGCTCTAACGGCGAGGGAGCCCCCTACGAGCAGTACTTC. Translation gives CASSSNGEGAPYEQYF.

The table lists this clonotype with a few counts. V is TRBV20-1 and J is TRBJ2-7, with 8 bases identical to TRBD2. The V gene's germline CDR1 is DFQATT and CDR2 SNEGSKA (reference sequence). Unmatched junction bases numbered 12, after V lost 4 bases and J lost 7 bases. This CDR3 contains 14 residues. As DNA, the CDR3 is TGCAGTGCTAATCCTTCAGCGGGAGATGAAGAGCAGTACTTC. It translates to CSANPSAGDEEQYF.

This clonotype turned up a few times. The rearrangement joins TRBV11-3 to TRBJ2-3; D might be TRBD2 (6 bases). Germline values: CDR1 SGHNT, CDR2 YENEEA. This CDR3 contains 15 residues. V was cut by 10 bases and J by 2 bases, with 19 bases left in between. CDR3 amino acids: CANSPGVADTDTQYF. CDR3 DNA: TGTGCCAACAGTCCCGGGGTAGCGGACACAGATACGCAGTATTTT.